These 20 T cell receptor beta chains were sequenced from one sample in a study of T-cell memory formation after mild COVID-19. MiXCR was run by TCRdb on the 5' RACE reads, yielding one entry per CDR3 protein. Among 150,000 or so distinct CDR3 sequences listed, around 13% were seen once. Sequenced input: PBMCs or a T cell subset sorted from them (not recorded which). The receptor set was obtained from an adult woman who had mild COVID-19 (a few samples of this study predate the infection). Cell type and time point are not known.

The chain combines TRBV24-1 with TRBJ2-5; D not resolved. V was cut by 5 bases and J by 1 base, with 13 bases left in between. CDR1 and CDR2 from the germline V gene are KGHDR and SFDVKD. The CDR3 runs 15 residues. The CDR3 DNA sequence: TGTGCCACCAGTGTAGGGTCCCGGACCCAAGAGACCCAGTACTTC. It translates to CATSVGSRTQETQYF.

The V call is TRBV6-2 or TRBV6-3, the J call TRBJ2-3; D remains unclear. V was trimmed by 2 bases and J by 0 bases, leaving 6 bases between them. CDR1 and CDR2 (germline): MNHEY, SVGEGT. The CDR3 runs to 14 residues. The CDR3 protein is CASSYVESTDTQYF. The CDR3 DNA reads TGTGCCAGCAGTTACGTGGAGAGCACAGATACGCAGTATTTT.

In its sample, this clonotype was seen a few times. J is TRBJ2-7 and V is TRBV7-2; 9 nucleotides align to TRBD2. Germline V gene sequence: CDR1 SGHTA, CDR2 FQGNSA. The CDR3 consists of 15 residues. With V trimmed by 1 base and J by 2 bases, 3 bases remained unmatched. The CDR3 DNA reads TGTGCCAGCAGCTTAGGTCTAGCGGGAACCTACGAGCAGTACTTC. Its translation is CASSLGLAGTYEQYF.

This clonotype appeared a few times. The V and J genes are TRBV30 and TRBJ1-6; D uncertain. The ends were cut back, 4 bases at V and 7 bases at J, with 14 bases in the middle. CDR3 size: 14 residues. CDR1 is GTSNPN, CDR2 SVGIG, per germline (reference sequence). The CDR3 protein is CAWTFGQGNSPLHF. The CDR3 DNA reads TGTGCCTGGACCTTCGGCCAAGGGAATTCACCCCTCCACTTT. The full variable domain, in which reference TRBV30 and TRBJ1-6 provide the parts outside the CDR3, is SQTIHQWPATLVQPVGSPLSLECTVEGTSNPNLYWYRQAAGRGLQLLFYSVGIGQISSEVPQNLSASRPQDRQFILSSKKLLLSDSGFYLCAWTFGQGNSPLHFGNGTRLTVT.

This rearrangement joins TRBV21-1 to TRBJ2-7; the listed D gene, TRBD1, was not tested against the DNA. TRBV21-1 is a recognized pseudogene. This CDR3 has 13 amino acids. The CDR3 protein is CASSTKGAYEQYF. The CDR3 DNA sequence: TGTGCCAGCAGCACCAAGGGGGCCTACGAGCAGTACTTC.

The chain employs TRBV7-9 and TRBJ1-2, with a possible D match to TRBD1 (6 bases). V dropped 5 bases and J dropped 3 bases, with 10 bases sitting between them. This CDR3 is 13 amino acids long. The germline V gene has CDR1 SEHNR and CDR2 FQNEAQ (reference sequence). The CDR3 DNA follows: TGTGCCAGCAGCAACGCAGGGGACTATGGCTACACCTTC. The encoded protein is CASSNAGDYGYTF. The full variable domain, its missing parts supplied by reference TRBV7-9 and TRBJ1-2, is DTGVSQNPRHKITKRGQNVTFRCDPISEHNRLYWYRQTLGQGPEFLTYFQNEAQLEKSRLLSDRFSAERPKGSFSTLEIQRTEQGDSAMYLCASSNAGDYGYTFGSGTRLTVV.

This clonotype was counted a few times. CDR3: CASSQGTGVWETQYF. CDR3 sequence (DNA): TGTGCCAGCAGCCAAGGGACAGGGGTGTGGGAGACCCAGTACTTC. V usage is TRBV4-2 and J usage is TRBJ2-5; TRBD1 agrees at 9 bases. V gave up 1 base and J gave up 5 bases; unmatched junction bases: 5. The CDR3 has 15 amino acids. Germline lookup yields CDR1 LGHNA and CDR2 YNFKEQ.

The chain couples TRBV2 to TRBJ2-1, with D tentatively TRBD1 or TRBD2 (7 bases each). V was pared by 2 bases and J by 10 bases, with 15 bases between. This CDR3 is 14 amino acids long. Per the germline V gene, CDR1 is SNHLY and CDR2 is FYNNEI. CDR3 coding DNA: TGTGCCAGCAGTGAAAAGGCAGGGGGGGAGGAGCAGTTCTTC. As protein: CASSEKAGGEEQFF. Variable domain in full (rest from reference TRBV2 and TRBJ2-1): EPEVTQTPSHQVTQMGQEVILRCVPISNHLYFYWYRQILGQKVEFLVSFYNNEISEKSEIFDDQFSVERPDGSNFTLKIRSTKLEDSAMYFCASSEKAGGEEQFFGPGTRLTVL.

This clonotype was found a few times. The chain recombines TRBV2 with TRBJ2-5; D gene unclear. Trimming took off 6 bases at V and 2 bases at J, with 13 bases between the two ends. CDR1 is SNHLY, CDR2 FYNNEI, per germline. This CDR3 has 14 amino acids. The CDR3 DNA reads TGTGCCAGCAGCTACAAGGATTGGCAAGAGACCCAGTACTTC. Its translation: CASSYKDWQETQYF.

This clonotype was observed a handful of times. The chain is built from TRBV7-9 and TRBJ2-7, with D maybe TRBD2 (5 bases). The ends were cut back, 5 bases at V and 0 bases at J, with 17 bases in the middle. Germline CDR1 SEHNR, CDR2 FQNEAQ (reference sequence). CDR3 length: 16 amino acids. Here the CDR3 reads CASSPGIQQNSYEQYF. Written as DNA, the CDR3 is TGTGCCAGCAGCCCGGGGATACAGCAAAACTCCTACGAGCAGTACTTC.

This clonotype was found a few times. V usage is TRBV20-1 and J usage is TRBJ2-1; unclear D gene. The CDR3 sequence is 14 residues long. Trimming pared 0 bases from V and 4 bases from J, leaving 10 bases between. Germline CDR1 and CDR2: DFQATT and SNEGSKA (reference sequence). CDR3 protein: CSARDPRAYNEQFF. The CDR3 DNA reads as TGCAGTGCTAGAGATCCCCGGGCGTACAATGAGCAGTTCTTC.

J is TRBJ2-3 and V is TRBV2; possible D gene TRBD1, 5 bases. CDR3 length: 15 amino acids. V was pared by 4 bases and J by 6 bases, with 17 bases between. Per the germline V gene, CDR1 is SNHLY and CDR2 is FYNNEI. This CDR3 is CASSGGSPWGDTQYF. The CDR3 DNA reads TGTGCCAGCAGTGGGGGTTCCCCCTGGGGCGATACGCAGTATTTT.

The V and J genes are TRBV20-1 and TRBJ2-5; either TRBD1 or TRBD2 may fit D (5 bases each). With 3 bases removed from V and 4 bases from J, the gap between germline ends came to 15 bases. CDR1 and CDR2 (germline): DFQATT, SNEGSKA (reference sequence). CDR3 length: 14 residues. The CDR3 bases are TGCAGTGCTAGGCCCGAGGTGGGGGTAGAGACCCAGTACTTC. This encodes CSARPEVGVETQYF.

This chain links TRBV29-1 with TRBJ2-3, with D maybe TRBD1 (5 bases). The germline CDR1 and CDR2 sequences are SQVTM and ANQGSEA. Trimming left V 6 bases short and J 2 bases short, with 18 bases between. This CDR3 has 15 amino acids. The chain's CDR3 is CSVEKTGRATDTQYF. CDR3 DNA: TGCAGCGTCGAGAAAACAGGTCGGGCCACAGATACGCAGTATTTT.

This clonotype has just a few counts. The rearrangement links TRBV12-3 or TRBV12-4 to TRBJ2-1; the D call may be TRBD1 or TRBD2 (5 bases each). This CDR3 is built from 12 residues. The V gene lost 3 bases and the J gene lost 11 bases, with 11 bases spanning the gap. CDR3 sequence: CASSLGPQKQFF. The CDR3, as DNA: TGTGCCAGCAGTTTGGGACCCCAAAAGCAGTTCTTC.

The V call is TRBV7-2, the J call TRBJ2-2, with a weak D call TRBD1 (6 bases). The germline V gene has CDR1 SGHTA and CDR2 FQGNSA. Trimming shortened V by 5 bases and J by 7 bases, and 14 bases separated the two germline ends. This CDR3 comprises 14 residues. The CDR3 DNA is TGTGCCAGCAGCGGACTGGGGGCCATCGGGGAGCTGTTTTTT. Its translation is CASSGLGAIGELFF.

The chain couples TRBV3-1 to TRBJ2-1; 8 bases align to TRBD2. This CDR3 contains 16 residues. The junction had 8 bases not matched to a gene; V was cut back by 0 bases and J by 7 bases. Per germline, CDR1 LGHDT and CDR2 YNNKEL (reference sequence). CDR3 coding DNA: TGTGCCAGCAGCCAAGATCTGGTAGCGGGGTTAAATGAGCAGTTCTTC. Its protein is CASSQDLVAGLNEQFF.

This clonotype was counted ten times or more. The chain recombines TRBV7-2 with TRBJ2-3, with D uncertain. The CDR3 sequence is 16 residues long. The V gene lost 1 base and the J gene lost 0 bases, with 11 bases spanning the gap. The germline V gene has CDR1 SGHTA and CDR2 FQGNSA. CDR3 sequence reads: CASSLVLPTSTDTQYF. CDR3 nucleotide sequence: TGTGCCAGCAGCTTAGTTCTACCAACTAGCACAGATACGCAGTATTTT. Full variable domain (missing parts from reference TRBV7-2 and TRBJ2-3): GAGVSQSPSNKVTEKGKDVELRCDPISGHTALYWYRQSLGQGLEFLIYFQGNSAPDKSGLPSDRFSAERTGGSVSTLTIQRTQQEDSAVYLCASSLVLPTSTDTQYFGPGTRLTVL.

The chain couples TRBV4-3 to TRBJ2-7, with D possibly being TRBD2 (6 bases). CDR1 is LGHNA and CDR2 is YSLEER in the germline V gene. V lost 0 bases to trimming and J lost 1 base, with 10 bases between them. The length of the CDR3 is 15 residues. CDR3 in DNA: TGCGCCAGCAGCCAAGACCGGGACTGGTCCTACGAGCAGTACTTC. This sequence encodes CASSQDRDWSYEQYF.

In its sample, this clonotype was seen a few times. J is TRBJ2-3 and V is TRBV6-4; 11 bases align to TRBD2. This CDR3 is 17 amino acids long. J was trimmed by 1 base and V by 0 bases; bases with no gene match: 3. Germline V CDR1 and CDR2: MRHNA, SNTAGT. The CDR3 loop is CASSDSATSGGTDTQYF. CDR3 sequence (DNA): TGTGCCAGCAGTGACTCCGCGACTAGCGGGGGCACAGATACGCAGTATTTT.